Detailed here is one T cell receptor beta chain. Libraries were prepared by immunoSEQ multiplex PCR; TCRdb keeps only in-frame clonotypes and omits some of them. This sample has 88,000 or so clones, with about 92% found just once. The data were obtained in a study of T cell changes during pregnancy in multiple sclerosis. Germline V gene lookup returns CDR1 LNHNV and CDR2 YYDKDF (reference sequence). The CDR3 is 13 amino acids. V was trimmed by 3 bases and J by 7 bases, leaving 12 bases between them. This receptor was identified in a female donor with multiple sclerosis, enrolled in a pregnancy study. V is TRBV15 and J is TRBJ1-2; D possibly corresponds to TRBD1 (6 bases). The sequencing here drew on peripheral blood, taken before pregnancy. The CDR3 loop is CATSSRTGSGYTF. DNA of the CDR3: TGTGCCACCAGCAGCAGAACAGGGAGTGGCTACACCTTC.